Shown below are 13 T cell receptor beta chains from a single sample sequenced in a study of T cells after yellow fever vaccination. From the 5' RACE reads, TCRdb called clonotypes with MiXCR, one entry per CDR3 protein. The sample includes a few hundred thousand distinct CDR3 sequences, about 9.9% seen only once; the top ten take around 19%. The source was PBMCs, collected on the day of the first yellow fever vaccination. Source of these receptors: a man aged 18 to 29 who received the YFV17D yellow fever vaccine.

This clonotype turned up a few times. The chain couples TRBV15 to TRBJ1-5, with TRBD1 matching over 9 bases. J gave up 4 bases and V 5 bases, and 3 bases lay outside the gene matches. Germline V gene sequence: CDR1 LNHNV, CDR2 YYDKDF (reference sequence). This CDR3 spans 14 amino acids. CDR3 coding DNA: TGTGCCACCAGCTACGGGACAGGGAATCAGCCCCAGCATTTT. As protein: CATSYGTGNQPQHF.

This clonotype has just a few counts. The V and J genes are TRBV5-4 and TRBJ2-2; tentative D call: TRBD1 (5 bases). V gave up 0 bases and J gave up 5 bases, with 8 bases separating them. Germline V lookup: CDR1 SGHNT, CDR2 YYREEE (reference sequence). CDR3 length: 14 amino acids. CDR3 sequence reads: CASSLESGTGELFF. The DNA for the CDR3 is TGTGCCAGCAGCTTGGAGTCAGGGACCGGGGAGCTGTTTTTT.

Only a few counts were recorded for this clonotype. The chain couples TRBV6-5 to TRBJ2-1; 8 bases are a match to TRBD2. V shed 8 bases and J 4 bases; nucleotides not matched to a gene: 10. Germline CDR1 reads MNHEY; CDR2 reads SVGAGI. The CDR3 contains 15 residues. The CDR3 loop is CASSQSGGGYNEQFF. In DNA, the CDR3 is TGTGCCAGCTCGCAGTCGGGCGGGGGGTACAATGAGCAGTTCTTC.

This rearrangement joins TRBV7-2 to TRBJ2-5; 8 bases agree with TRBD2. CDR1 and CDR2 from the germline V gene are SGHTA and FQGNSA. Trimming took 3 bases from V and 5 from J; bases not matched to a gene: 11. The CDR3 contains 16 residues. CDR3 sequence: CASSFYGSTSVETQYF. The DNA of the CDR3 is TGTGCCAGCAGCTTTTACGGCTCGACTAGCGTGGAGACCCAGTACTTC.

In this sample, this clonotype turned up a few times. The chain employs TRBV7-8 and TRBJ2-7; no definite D call. This CDR3 has 14 residues. V dropped 5 bases and J dropped 2 bases, with 13 bases sitting between them. Per germline, CDR1 SGHVS and CDR2 FQNEAQ. CDR3 coding DNA: TGTGCCAGCAGCACACCGCTAGGTACCTACGAGCAGTACTTC. Protein sequence: CASSTPLGTYEQYF.

This clonotype was seen many times. The J gene is TRBJ2-5, the V gene TRBV3-1, with unresolved D. This CDR3 spans 11 amino acids. V lost 1 base to trimming and J lost 5 bases, with 2 bases between them. From germline, CDR1 is LGHDT and CDR2 YNNKEL (reference sequence). The chain's CDR3 is CASSQVETQYF. CDR3 DNA sequence: TGTGCCAGCAGCCAAGTCGAGACCCAGTACTTC.

At least ten counts were recorded for this clonotype. The chain combines TRBV5-1 with TRBJ2-2; D unclear. Trimming left V 3 bases short and J 2 bases short, with 17 bases between. Germline lookup yields CDR1 SGHRS and CDR2 YFSETQ. The CDR3 spans 17 residues. The CDR3 region has the DNA TGCGCCAGCAGCTCCTCCAGTCTCTTTTCCAACACCGGGGAGCTGTTTTTT. It codes for CASSSSSLFSNTGELFF.

This clonotype is a singleton in its sample. This chain uses TRBV12-3 or TRBV12-4 with TRBJ2-5; TRBD2 agrees at 16 bases. Trimming took 6 bases from V and 0 from J; bases not matched to a gene: 4. This CDR3 comprises 17 residues. CDR3 sequence: CASRPGLAGGYQETQYF. CDR3 nucleotides: TGTGCCAGCAGGCCGGGACTAGCGGGGGGGTACCAAGAGACCCAGTACTTC.

The chain links TRBV5-5 to TRBJ2-7; D gene uncertain. Trimming removed 2 bases at V and 0 bases at J, with 18 bases between. The CDR3 consists of 17 residues. CDR1 is SGHKS, CDR2 YYEKEE, per germline (reference sequence). The CDR3 nucleotides are TGTGCCAGCAGCTTCTTCGGAACGGTCTCCAGCTCCTACGAGCAGTACTTC. As protein: CASSFFGTVSSSYEQYF.

DNA for the CDR3: TGTGCCAGTAGTACCCCGGGACAGAAAAACAATGAGCAGTTCTTC. It codes for CASSTPGQKNNEQFF. The chain carries TRBV19 and TRBJ2-1, with 7 bases matching TRBD1. V shed 4 bases and J 5 bases; nucleotides not matched to a gene: 8. The CDR3 runs to 15 residues. The V gene's germline CDR1 is LNHDA and CDR2 SQIVND (reference sequence). The full variable domain, its missing parts supplied by reference TRBV19 and TRBJ2-1, is DGGITQSPKYLFRKEGQNVTLSCEQNLNHDAMYWYRQDPGQGLRLIYYSQIVNDFQKGDIAEGYSVSREKKESFPLTVTSAQKNPTAFYLCASSTPGQKNNEQFFGPGTRLTVL.

The V gene is TRBV7-2, the J gene TRBJ1-1, with a possible D match to TRBD1 (5 bases). The CDR3 runs to 14 residues. Trimming took 3 bases from V and 10 from J, leaving 18 bases between them. Germline assignment: CDR1 SGHTA and CDR2 FQGNSA. The DNA for the CDR3 is TGTGCCAGCAGCTTCGGGGGAAGCGGGGGTGGAGCTTTCTTT. Translated, it gives CASSFGGSGGGAFF. Full variable domain (rest looked up from reference TRBV7-2 and TRBJ1-1): GAGVSQSPSNKVTEKGKDVELRCDPISGHTALYWYRQSLGQGLEFLIYFQGNSAPDKSGLPSDRFSAERTGGSVSTLTIQRTQQEDSAVYLCASSFGGSGGGAFFGQGTRLTVV.

This chain's CDR3 is CSVDHTAGPGAFF. The CDR3 DNA is TGCAGCGTTGATCACACGGCAGGGCCTGGGGCTTTCTTT. The rearrangement uses TRBV29-1 and TRBJ1-1, with D tentatively TRBD1 (5 bases). This CDR3 region has 13 residues. Germline lookup yields CDR1 SQVTM and CDR2 ANQGSEA. Between the trimmed V and J ends, which lost 3 bases and 11 bases, there was a span of 19 bases.

The genes are TRBV7-8 and TRBJ2-5, with D possibly matching TRBD2 (5 bases). CDR1 and CDR2 (germline): SGHVS, FQNEAQ. The germline V and J ends were trimmed by 4 bases and 1 base, with 10 bases remaining between them. This CDR3 comprises 14 residues. CDR3 coding DNA: TGTGCCAGCAGCTACCCGACTATCCAAGAGACCCAGTACTTC. Residues: CASSYPTIQETQYF. Looking up the rest from reference TRBV7-8 and TRBJ2-5 gives the full variable domain: GAGVSQSPRYKVAKRGQDVALRCDPISGHVSLFWYQQALGQGPEFLTYFQNEAQLDKSGLPSDRFFAERPEGSVSTLKIQRTQQEDSAVYLCASSYPTIQETQYFGPGTRLLVL.